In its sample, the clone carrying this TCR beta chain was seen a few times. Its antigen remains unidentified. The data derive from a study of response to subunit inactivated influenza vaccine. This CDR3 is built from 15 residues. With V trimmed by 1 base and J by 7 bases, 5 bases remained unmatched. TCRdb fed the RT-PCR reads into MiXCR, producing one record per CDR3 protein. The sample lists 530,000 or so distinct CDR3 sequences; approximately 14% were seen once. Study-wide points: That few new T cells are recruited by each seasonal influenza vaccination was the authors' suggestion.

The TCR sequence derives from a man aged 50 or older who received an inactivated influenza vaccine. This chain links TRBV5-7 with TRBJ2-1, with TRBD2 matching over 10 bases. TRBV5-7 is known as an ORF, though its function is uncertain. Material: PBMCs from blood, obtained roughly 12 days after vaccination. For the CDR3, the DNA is TGTGCCAGCAGCTTGCCTAGCGGGAGTCGTAATGAGCAGTTCTTC. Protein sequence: CASSLPSGSRNEQFF.